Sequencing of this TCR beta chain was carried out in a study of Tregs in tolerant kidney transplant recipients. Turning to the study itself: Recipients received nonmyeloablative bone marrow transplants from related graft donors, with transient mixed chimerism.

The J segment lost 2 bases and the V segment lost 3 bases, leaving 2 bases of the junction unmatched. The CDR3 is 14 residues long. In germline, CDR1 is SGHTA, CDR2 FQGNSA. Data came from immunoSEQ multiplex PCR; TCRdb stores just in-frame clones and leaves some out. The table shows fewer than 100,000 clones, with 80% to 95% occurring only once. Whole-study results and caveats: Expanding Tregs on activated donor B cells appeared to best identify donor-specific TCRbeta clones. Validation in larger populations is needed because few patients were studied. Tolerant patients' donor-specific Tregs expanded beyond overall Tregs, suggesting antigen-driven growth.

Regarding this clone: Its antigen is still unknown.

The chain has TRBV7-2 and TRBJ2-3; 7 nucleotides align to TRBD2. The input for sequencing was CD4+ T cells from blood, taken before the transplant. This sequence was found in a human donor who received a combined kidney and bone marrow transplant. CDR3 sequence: CASSLLAATDTQYF. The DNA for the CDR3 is TGTGCCAGCAGCTTGCTAGCGGCCACAGATACGCAGTATTTT.